This T cell receptor (beta chain) emerged from a study of CD8+CD57+ T cells in acquired aplastic anemia. Across the whole study: Mean DNA quantity obtained from sorted CD4+ and CD8+ cells was about 3.5 ug. Whole-study results and caveats: The study identified almost 30 CD8+ CDR3 sequences shared by patients and controls.

The sequenced patients had an expansion of CD8+CD57+ cells seen by flow cytometry. At the time of blood sampling, patients had not yet received any therapy. It was genomic DNA that served as the template for profiling TCR beta VDJ and CDR3. In TCRdb, the reads were re-called with MiXCR into one record per CDR3 protein. In the table there are some 170,000 distinct CDR3 sequences, less than 60% of which are singletons. The germline CDR1 and CDR2 sequences are SNHLY and FYNNEI. V trimming: 8 bases; J trimming: 4 bases; junction bases outside the gene matches: 6. The CDR3 covers 13 residues. Details on this clonotype: The antigen is unknown.

Sequences were obtained from sorted CD4+, CD8+, or CD8+CD57+ T cells (not recorded which) from PBMCs. The sequence came from a human donor with aplastic anemia. The chain is built from TRBV2 and TRBJ2-5; 8 nucleotides align to TRBD2. The DNA of the CDR3 is TGTGCCAGCGCGGGGGGCTTTGGAGAGACCCAGTACTTC. Translation gives CASAGGFGETQYF.